The rows below give T cell receptor beta chains drawn from one sample of a study of T and B cells in COVID-19 patients. TCRdb re-analysed the multiplex PCR reads in MiXCR, keeping a single row per CDR3 protein. The sample contains around 500 distinct CDR3 sequences, roughly a quarter of which appear only once. Sequences were obtained from blood. Receptors were obtained from a human donor with active COVID-19. Both conserved end residues are part of each CDR3. D genes are given only for firm matches. The size entry is marked missing in some rows and otherwise reads once, few, many or a size class.

clone size,J gene,V gene,D gene,CDR3 protein,CDR3 DNA
-,TRBJ2-1,TRBV7-9,-,CASSPSTGIINEQFF,TGTGCCAGCAGCCCATCTACAGGGATAATCAATGAGCAGTTCTTC
medium-sized,TRBJ2-1,TRBV5-6,TRBD2,CASRLGLASNEQFF,TGTGCCAGCAGGCTGGGACTAGCGAGCAATGAGCAGTTCTTC
-,TRBJ2-7,TRBV7-9,TRBD1,CASSAHGTGVDEQYF,TGTGCCAGCAGCGCCCACGGGACAGGGGTCGACGAGCAGTACTTC
once,TRBJ2-1,TRBV19,-,CASSLVYNEQFF,TGTGCCAGTAGTTTAGTTTACAATGAGCAGTTCTTC
large,TRBJ2-5,TRBV5-5,-,CASSLGVSQTQYF,TGTGCCAGCAGCTTGGGAGTGTCCCAGACCCAGTACTTC
-,TRBJ2-1,TRBV13,-,CASSEGGMSYNEQFF,TGTGCCAGCAGTGAGGGCGGGATGTCCTACAATGAGCAGTTCTTC
-,TRBJ1-1,TRBV30,TRBD1,CAWSVQGQPNTEAFF,TGTGCCTGGAGTGTACAGGGACAGCCGAACACTGAAGCTTTCTTT
large,TRBJ2-3,TRBV12-3/TRBV12-4,-,CASSPQSGIDTQYF,TGTGCCAGCAGCCCCCAGTCAGGGATAGATACGCAGTATTTT
medium-sized,TRBJ2-2,TRBV7-9,-,CASSPMSQRTEKRKANTGELFF,TGTGCCAGCAGCCCGATGTCCCAGAGGACAGAGAAAAGAAAAGCGAACACCGGGGAGCTGTTTTTT
-,TRBJ2-6,TRBV6-5,-,CASTNRGWSSKANVLTF,TGTGCCAGCACTAACCGGGGTTGGAGCTCTAAGGCCAACGTCCTGACTTTC
large,TRBJ2-3,TRBV15,-,CATSRRDGYTDTQYF,TGTGCCACCAGCCGGCGGGACGGATACACAGATACGCAGTATTTT
-,TRBJ2-7,TRBV12-3/TRBV12-4,TRBD2,CASTLTREFEQYF,TGTGCCAGCACTCTGACGCGGGAGTTCGAGCAGTACTTC
-,TRBJ2-1,TRBV2,TRBD2,CASSRPAGGTDEQFF,TGTGCCAGCAGCCGCCCGGCGGGGGGTACGGATGAGCAGTTCTTC
medium-sized,TRBJ2-7,TRBV7-2,-,CASSWAAGISYEQYF,TGTGCCAGCAGCTGGGCGGCAGGAATATCCTACGAGCAGTACTTC
medium-sized,TRBJ2-7,TRBV4-3,TRBD1,CASSQVRQGGYEQYF,TGCGCCAGCAGCCAAGTACGACAGGGCGGATACGAGCAGTACTTC
medium-sized,TRBJ2-5,TRBV20-1,-,CSASPPRNSQETQYF,TGCAGTGCCTCCCCTCCCCGGAACAGTCAAGAGACCCAGTACTTC
-,TRBJ2-7,TRBV2,TRBD1,CASRTDRGLSYEQYF,TGTGCCAGCAGGACGGACAGGGGGCTTTCCTACGAGCAGTACTTC
large,TRBJ1-6,TRBV15,TRBD1,CATSRDDRDNSPLHF,TGTGCCACCAGCAGAGATGACAGGGATAATTCACCCCTCCACTTT
medium-sized,TRBJ2-3,TRBV10-2,TRBD2,CASSSFGTSVTDTQYF,TGCGCCAGCAGTTCCTTCGGGACTAGCGTAACAGATACGCAGTATTTT
-,TRBJ2-3,TRBV5-6,TRBD2,CASRLGLAGNTDTQYF,TGTGCCAGCAGGCTGGGACTAGCGGGGAACACAGATACGCAGTATTTT
-,TRBJ1-2,TRBV15,TRBD1,CATSTRTGNYGYTF,TGTGCCACCAGCACCCGGACAGGGAACTATGGCTACACCTTC
medium-sized,TRBJ1-2,TRBV6-1,-,CASSEPDGYGYTF,TGTGCCAGCAGTGAACCGGACGGATATGGCTACACCTTC
-,TRBJ2-3,TRBV5-6,TRBD2,CASRLGLAGADTQYF,TGTGCCAGCAGGCTGGGACTAGCGGGGGCCGATACGCAGTATTTT
large,TRBJ1-3,TRBV18,-,CASSPPRGGLSGNTIYF,TGTGCCAGCTCACCACCCCGGGGGGGCCTCTCTGGAAACACCATATATTTT
large,TRBJ2-1,TRBV6-5,-,CASSYSSWGSEKNEQFF,TGTGCCAGCAGTTACTCCTCCTGGGGTAGCGAGAAGAATGAGCAGTTCTTC
-,TRBJ1-5,TRBV20-1,-,CSASKVGYQPQHF,TGCAGTGCATCGAAGGTGGGATATCAGCCCCAGCATTTT
-,TRBJ1-1,TRBV5-1,-,CASRFSTENTEAFF,TGCGCCAGCAGGTTCTCTACAGAGAACACTGAAGCTTTCTTT
medium-sized,TRBJ2-3,TRBV5-1,TRBD2,CASNAGGSTDTQYF,TGCGCCAGCAACGCGGGAGGGAGCACAGATACGCAGTATTTT
few,TRBJ2-7,TRBV28,TRBD2,CASSLGTSGAYEQYF,TGTGCCAGCAGTTTGGGGACTAGCGGTGCCTACGAGCAGTACTTC
once,TRBJ1-1,TRBV11-3,-,CASSSRGGKESEAFF,TGTGCCAGCAGCTCTCGGGGGGGAAAAGAGAGTGAAGCTTTCTTT
few,TRBJ2-2,TRBV9,-,CASSDKFTGELFF,TGTGCCAGCAGCGATAAATTTACCGGGGAGCTGTTTTTT
large,TRBJ2-7,TRBV19,-,CASSISLGTSYEQYF,TGTGCCAGTAGTATCTCTTTAGGGACGTCCTACGAGCAGTACTTC
medium-sized,TRBJ2-3,TRBV5-1,-,CASSPGDLTSTDTQYF,TGCGCCAGCAGCCCGGGCGACCTAACTAGCACAGATACGCAGTATTTT
medium-sized,TRBJ2-1,TRBV5-6,TRBD2,CASSSGLAGGNEQFF,TGTGCCAGCAGCTCGGGACTAGCGGGGGGAAATGAGCAGTTCTTC
large,TRBJ2-2,TRBV7-9,-,CASSFDAGELFF,TGTGCCAGCAGCTTTGACGCCGGGGAGCTGTTTTTT
-,TRBJ2-7,TRBV13,TRBD1,CASRLEGDRAYEQYF,TGTGCCAGCAGACTAGAGGGGGACAGGGCCTACGAGCAGTACTTC